The 23 T cell receptor beta chains below come from one sample, sequenced in a study of OX40 agonist ivuxolimab in advanced cancers. The table came from immunoSEQ multiplex PCR; TCRdb's copy has only in-frame clones and leaves some out. This repertoire shows approximately 70,000 clones, roughly 87% found once; its top ten account for 5.5%. The material sequenced was CD4+ or CD8+ T cells sorted from blood, taken in a trial of the OX40 agonist ivuxolimab. The receptors derive from an adult with an advanced solid tumor such as melanoma, head and neck, liver or kidney cancer.

The chain uses TRBV10-3 and TRBJ2-1; 8 nucleotides line up with TRBD1. Trimming removed 2 bases from V and 7 bases from J; junction bases left unmatched: 1. Germline CDR1 and CDR2: ENHRY and SYGVKD. The CDR3 has 13 amino acids. The CDR3 is CAISEGQGNEQFF. The CDR3 DNA is TGTGCCATCAGTGAGGGACAGGGAAATGAGCAGTTCTTC.

Only a few counts were recorded for this clone. The chain joins TRBV27 to TRBJ1-5; D gene unclear. V was clipped by 2 bases and J by 6 bases, with 8 bases between them. Germline V lookup: CDR1 MNHEY, CDR2 SMNVEV (reference sequence). This CDR3 comprises 13 residues. The CDR3 coding sequence is TGTGCCAGCAGTTTAAGGTCGAGTCAGCCCCAGCATTTT. Protein product: CASSLRSSQPQHF.

This chain connects TRBV11-2 to TRBJ2-7, with D possibly TRBD1 on 5 matching bases. CDR1 is SGHAT, CDR2 FQNNGV, per germline. The CDR3 runs to 16 residues. Trimming removed 2 bases at V and 5 bases at J, with 19 bases between. The CDR3 DNA is TGTGCCAGCAGCTTACATGCTCAGAAGGGGTCCCACGAGCAGTACTTC. Its translation: CASSLHAQKGSHEQYF.

The chain is built from TRBV28 and TRBJ1-2, with TRBD1 matching over 7 bases. Germline CDR1 and CDR2: MDHEN and SYDVKM. The CDR3 spans 14 residues. V was pared by 4 bases and J by 5 bases, with 7 bases of the junction left unmatched. The CDR3 sequence is CASSSLTGRYGYTF. CDR3 in DNA: TGTGCCAGCAGTTCCTTGACAGGGCGTTATGGCTACACCTTC.

The chain couples TRBV2 to TRBJ1-2; the D gene is possibly TRBD1 (6 bases). Per germline, CDR1 SNHLY and CDR2 FYNNEI. V gave up 6 bases and J gave up 4 bases, with 12 bases separating them. The CDR3 spans 13 residues. CDR3 amino acids: CASRFQGFYGYTF. The DNA for the CDR3 is TGTGCCAGCAGATTCCAGGGGTTCTATGGCTACACCTTC.

This chain uses TRBV7-2 with TRBJ2-5, with a weak D call TRBD2 (6 bases). This CDR3 comprises 17 residues. V was clipped by 5 bases and J by 4 bases, with 23 bases between them. Per the germline V gene, CDR1 is SGHTA and CDR2 is FQGNSA. The CDR3 region is CASSISPGLQLGETQYF. In DNA, the CDR3 is TGTGCCAGCAGCATTAGTCCGGGACTCCAGTTAGGAGAGACCCAGTACTTC.

This chain joins TRBV7-3 and TRBJ1-2; 9 bases are shared with TRBD1. Germline CDR1 and CDR2: SGHTA and FQGTGA. Trimming cost V 2 bases and J 5 bases; bases outside gene matches: 3. This CDR3 spans 14 amino acids. The CDR3 bases are TGTGCCAGCAGCTTACGAGGACAGGGGTATGGCTACACCTTC. It is translated as CASSLRGQGYGYTF.

V usage is TRBV4-1 and J usage is TRBJ2-5, with 7 bases lining up with TRBD1. The CDR3 sequence is 17 residues long. Germline V gene lookup returns CDR1 MGHRA and CDR2 YSYEKL. Trimming took 0 bases from V and 6 from J; bases not matched to a gene: 13. This CDR3 reads CASSQDFEGAGGKTQYF. CDR3 sequence (DNA): TGCGCCAGCAGCCAAGATTTCGAGGGGGCTGGGGGCAAGACCCAGTACTTC.

The CDR3 sequence: CASSQRPLLSYNEQFF. The CDR3 nucleotides read TGCGCCAGCAGTCAAAGGCCACTCCTATCCTACAATGAGCAGTTCTTC. V gene TRBV23-1 combines with J gene TRBJ2-1, with D uncertain. TRBV23-1 is identified as an open reading frame with a role that is uncertain. The CDR3 has 16 residues. The V end was cut by 2 bases, the J end by 1 base, with 12 bases between.

This chain uses TRBV9 with TRBJ1-1; possibly TRBD1 for D (5 bases). This CDR3 is 14 amino acids long. From germline, CDR1 is SGDLS and CDR2 YYNGEE. Trimming shortened V by 0 bases and J by 4 bases, and 10 bases separated the two germline ends. The CDR3: CASSVGGAGTEAFF. In DNA form, the CDR3 reads TGTGCCAGCAGCGTAGGGGGCGCAGGCACTGAAGCTTTCTTT.

This chain links TRBV30 with TRBJ1-5; unclear D gene. V dropped 0 bases and J dropped 0 bases, with 6 bases sitting between them. The CDR3 length is 14 residues. The germline V gene encodes CDR1 GTSNPN and CDR2 SVGIG (reference sequence). CDR3 coding DNA: TGTGCCTGGAGTGTAGATGATAGCAATCAGCCCCAGCATTTT. This gives the protein CAWSVDDSNQPQHF. The full variable domain, its missing parts supplied by reference TRBV30 and TRBJ1-5, is SQTIHQWPATLVQPVGSPLSLECTVEGTSNPNLYWYRQAAGRGLQLLFYSVGIGQISSEVPQNLSASRPQDRQFILSSKKLLLSDSGFYLCAWSVDDSNQPQHFGDGTRLSIL.

The chain is built from TRBV19 and TRBJ2-1; 12 nucleotides match TRBD1. The CDR3 is made up of 15 amino acids. Per the germline V gene, CDR1 is LNHDA and CDR2 is SQIVND (reference sequence). V dropped 8 bases and J dropped 9; count of bases not matched to a gene: 11. The chain's CDR3 is CASDPGQGAKGEQFF. DNA of the CDR3: TGTGCCAGTGACCCGGGACAGGGGGCCAAGGGTGAGCAGTTCTTC.

The chain employs TRBV27 and TRBJ2-3, with D perhaps TRBD2 (6 bases). Germline V CDR1 and CDR2: MNHEY, SMNVEV (reference sequence). V gave up 2 bases and J gave up 2 bases, with 20 bases separating them. The CDR3 covers 18 residues. Here the CDR3 DNA reads TGTGCCAGCAGTTTACGGTCTGGGCGGGGATCTCCCACAGATACGCAGTATTTT. This sequence encodes CASSLRSGRGSPTDTQYF.

The rearrangement joins TRBV7-9 to TRBJ2-5, with TRBD1 identical over 7 bases. With V trimmed by 5 bases and J by 2 bases, 17 bases remained unmatched. In germline, CDR1 is SEHNR, CDR2 FQNEAQ (reference sequence). The length of the CDR3 is 18 residues. Written as DNA, the CDR3 is TGTGCCAGCAGCCTAAAGCCCCTCCGGGACAGAAAACAAGAGACCCAGTACTTC. It encodes CASSLKPLRDRKQETQYF.

The chain links TRBV7-8 to TRBJ2-1, with 9 nucleotides matching TRBD2. The germline gives CDR1 SGHVS, CDR2 FQNEAQ. The CDR3 has 18 residues. J was trimmed by 4 bases and V by 2 bases; bases with no gene match: 12. CDR3 nucleotides: TGTGCCAGCAGCTTAATGATCGGAGGCAGCGGGAGGTACAATGAGCAGTTCTTC. It codes for CASSLMIGGSGRYNEQFF.

This chain joins TRBV28 and TRBJ2-7, with 7 bases identical to TRBD1. The V gene's germline CDR1 is MDHEN and CDR2 SYDVKM. The CDR3 contains 13 residues. After removal of 5 bases from V and 6 bases from J, the junction contained 7 bases not matched to a gene. The CDR3 DNA follows: TGTGCCAGCAGTCCTACAGGGGTCAGCGAGCAGTACGTC. This gives the protein CASSPTGVSEQYV.

The rearrangement links TRBV19 to TRBJ2-5, with D unclear. The V end was cut by 7 bases, the J end by 5 bases, with 17 bases between. The germline CDR1 and CDR2 sequences are LNHDA and SQIVND (reference sequence). The CDR3 length is 14 residues. CDR3 loop: CASKSLGLQETQYF. The CDR3 DNA is TGTGCCAGTAAAAGCCTGGGTCTTCAGGAGACCCAGTACTTC.

The rearrangement uses TRBV6-5 and TRBJ2-7; 8 positions agree with TRBD1. V lost 6 bases to trimming and J lost 7 bases; unmatched junction nucleotides: 11. The CDR3 contains 14 residues. Germline V gene sequence: CDR1 MNHEY, CDR2 SVGAGI. The CDR3 sequence is CASSPTTGGVEQYF. In nucleotides, the CDR3 is TGTGCCAGCAGCCCAACAACAGGGGGAGTTGAGCAGTACTTC.

This chain joins TRBV11-2 and TRBJ1-2; TRBD1 matches 8 bases. With 6 bases clipped from V and 0 bases from J, the junction kept 6 bases outside the gene matches. This CDR3 spans 15 amino acids. The germline V gene encodes CDR1 SGHAT and CDR2 FQNNGV. In DNA, the CDR3 is TGTGCCAGCAGACCGGTACAGGGGGCTAACTATGGCTACACCTTC. The encoded protein is CASRPVQGANYGYTF.

The chain has TRBV7-8 and TRBJ2-1, with 7 bases matching TRBD2. V shed 6 bases and J 0 bases; nucleotides not matched to a gene: 8. The CDR3 length is 16 residues. Germline V gene sequence: CDR1 SGHVS, CDR2 FQNEAQ. CDR3: CASSNQSGASYNEQFF. Here the CDR3 DNA reads TGTGCCAGCAGTAATCAAAGCGGGGCCTCCTACAATGAGCAGTTCTTC.

J is TRBJ2-2 and V is TRBV4-1; TRBD2 aligns across 8 bases. The CDR3 length is 16 residues. V was pared by 4 bases and J by 7 bases, with 11 bases of the junction left unmatched. Germline V gene lookup returns CDR1 MGHRA and CDR2 YSYEKL. CDR3 nucleotide sequence: TGCGCCAGCAGCCTTGGGCCCGGGACTAGGGGCGGGGAGCTGTTTTTT. Translation: CASSLGPGTRGGELFF.

This sequence joins TRBV13 and TRBJ2-1; no clear D gene. This CDR3 comprises 13 residues. The germline CDR1 and CDR2 sequences are PRHDT and FYEKMQ (reference sequence). V gave up 2 bases and J gave up 7 bases, with 9 bases separating them. The DNA of the CDR3 is TGTGCCAGCAGCTTAAGAGGCAGGAATGAGCAGTTCTTC. Translated: CASSLRGRNEQFF. Drawing the rest from reference TRBV13 and TRBJ2-1, the complete variable domain is AAGVIQSPRHLIKEKRETATLKCYPIPRHDTVYWYQQGPGQDPQFLISFYEKMQSDKGSIPDRFSAQQFSDYHSELNMSSLELGDSALYFCASSLRGRNEQFFGPGTRLTVL.

The chain is built from TRBV19 and TRBJ2-1, with 7 bases fitting TRBD2. The junction had 13 bases not matched to a gene; V was cut back by 7 bases and J by 4 bases. There are 16 residues in the CDR3. CDR1 and CDR2 (germline): LNHDA, SQIVND (reference sequence). CDR3 nucleotide sequence: TGTGCCAGTATTCCGAGTACGGGACTACCTTACAATGAGCAGTTCTTC. Amino acids: CASIPSTGLPYNEQFF.